These 3 T cell receptor beta chains were all obtained from the same sample, sequenced in a study of T cell changes during pregnancy in multiple sclerosis. Clones were read by immunoSEQ multiplex PCR, and TCRdb kept only the in-frame ones, dropping some. The sample comprises about 70,000 clones, 90% to 95% of which are singletons, and approximately 2% rests with the top ten. This material consisted of peripheral blood, taken in the second trimester of pregnancy. These receptors all come from a female donor in good health, enrolled as a control in a pregnancy study.

J is TRBJ1-1 and V is TRBV19; no clear D gene. This CDR3 contains 13 residues. Between the trimmed V and J ends, which lost 3 bases and 7 bases, there was a span of 12 bases. Germline assignment: CDR1 LNHDA and CDR2 SQIVND (reference sequence). The CDR3 is CASSIWRGSEAFF. The CDR3 nucleotides are TGTGCCAGTAGTATTTGGAGAGGCAGTGAAGCTTTCTTT.

This sequence joins TRBV7-2 and TRBJ1-1; D perhaps matches TRBD1 (6 bases). Germline V CDR1 and CDR2: SGHTA, FQGNSA. The CDR3 contains 13 residues. Trimming shortened V by 5 bases and J by 3 bases, and 10 bases separated the two germline ends. The CDR3 loop is CASSPDSYTEAFF. As DNA, the CDR3 is TGTGCCAGCAGCCCGGACAGTTACACTGAAGCTTTCTTT. Full variable domain (missing parts from reference TRBV7-2 and TRBJ1-1): GAGVSQSPSNKVTEKGKDVELRCDPISGHTALYWYRQSLGQGLEFLIYFQGNSAPDKSGLPSDRFSAERTGGSVSTLTIQRTQQEDSAVYLCASSPDSYTEAFFGQGTRLTVV.

The chain carries TRBV19 and TRBJ1-5; the D is unclear. The CDR3 consists of 15 residues. The germline V and J ends were trimmed by 1 base and 0 bases, with 7 bases remaining between them. Germline V gene sequence: CDR1 LNHDA, CDR2 SQIVND (reference sequence). The CDR3 DNA follows: TGTGCCAGTAGTATAGGGGCAGGTAGCAATCAGCCCCAGCATTTT. Translation gives CASSIGAGSNQPQHF.